This entry lists 7 T cell receptor beta chains sequenced from one sample in a study of T-cell reconstitution after alpha-beta-depleted transplantation in children. This sample's TCRbeta library carried unique molecular identifier barcodes. TCRdb redid the calling of the PCR reads with MiXCR, one entry per CDR3 protein. This sample has 250,000 to 350,000 distinct CDR3 sequences; more than 9% occur once, and the top ten carry about a tenth. Material: PBMCs from the stem cell graft donor, obtained from the stem cell graft. The receptors here all came from a human donor who donated a stem cell graft to a child with SCID.

This clonotype has just a few counts. The chain carries TRBV7-3 and TRBJ2-5; possible D gene TRBD1, 5 bases. Germline V gives CDR1 SGHTA, CDR2 FQGTGA. The CDR3 sequence is 16 residues long. V dropped 3 bases and J dropped 2 bases, with 16 bases sitting between them. This CDR3 is CASSFQGLGAQETQYF. DNA of the CDR3: TGTGCCAGCAGCTTCCAAGGTTTAGGGGCTCAAGAGACCCAGTACTTC.

This clonotype was observed at least ten times. The gene calls are TRBV12-3 or TRBV12-4 and TRBJ2-3, with 12 bases matching TRBD2. This CDR3 region has 16 residues. Trimming took 3 bases from V and 1 from J; bases not matched to a gene: 2. Here the CDR3 reads CASSFWTSGGTDTQYF. In DNA form, the CDR3 reads TGTGCCAGCAGTTTCTGGACTAGCGGGGGCACAGATACGCAGTATTTT.

This clonotype has just a few counts. The chain uses TRBV3-1 and TRBJ2-5, with TRBD1 as a possible D gene (6 bases). The V end lost 0 bases, the J end lost 4 bases, and 12 bases lay between the germline ends. The germline V gene has CDR1 LGHDT and CDR2 YNNKEL (reference sequence). The CDR3 consists of 15 residues. The CDR3 nucleotides are TGTGCCAGCAGCCAAGACAGGGGACCAGGAGAGACCCAGTACTTC. This encodes CASSQDRGPGETQYF.

In its sample, this clonotype was seen many times. The chain is built from TRBV29-1 and TRBJ2-5, with 7 bases that match TRBD2. The CDR3 extends over 16 amino acids. V lost 1 base and J lost 0; bases outside the gene matches: 8. Germline V CDR1 and CDR2: SQVTM, ANQGSEA. The CDR3, as DNA: TGCAGCGTTGAAGGAGGCCAGGGACTATACCAAGAGACCCAGTACTTC. This sequence encodes CSVEGGQGLYQETQYF.

This chain uses TRBV5-1 with TRBJ2-1, with 12 nucleotides matching TRBD2. After removal of 0 bases from V and 5 bases from J, the junction contained 0 bases not matched to a gene. The CDR3 has 15 amino acids. Germline V gene lookup returns CDR1 SGHRS and CDR2 YFSETQ. The CDR3 DNA reads as TGCGCCAGCAGCTTGGGACTAGCGGGGGACAATGAGCAGTTCTTC. Residues: CASSLGLAGDNEQFF.

J is TRBJ1-1 and V is TRBV27; a weak D match, TRBD1 (5 bases). CDR3 length: 15 amino acids. Germline-derived CDR1 and CDR2 are MNHEY and SMNVEV (reference sequence). The germline V and J ends were trimmed by 2 bases and 5 bases, with 15 bases remaining between them. CDR3 sequence reads: CASSLTQGVWTEAFF. In DNA, the CDR3 is TGTGCCAGCAGTTTAACCCAGGGAGTATGGACTGAAGCTTTCTTT.

This clonotype was seen repeatedly, ten times or more. The chain couples TRBV6-1 to TRBJ2-3; TRBD2 agrees at 14 bases. Germline assignment: CDR1 MNHNS and CDR2 SASEGT. The CDR3 covers 16 residues. V trimming: 6 bases; J trimming: 6 bases; junction bases outside the gene matches: 8. The CDR3 loop is CASSKGTSGGVDTQYF. Here the CDR3 DNA reads TGTGCCAGCAGCAAAGGGACTAGCGGGGGTGTGGATACGCAGTATTTT.